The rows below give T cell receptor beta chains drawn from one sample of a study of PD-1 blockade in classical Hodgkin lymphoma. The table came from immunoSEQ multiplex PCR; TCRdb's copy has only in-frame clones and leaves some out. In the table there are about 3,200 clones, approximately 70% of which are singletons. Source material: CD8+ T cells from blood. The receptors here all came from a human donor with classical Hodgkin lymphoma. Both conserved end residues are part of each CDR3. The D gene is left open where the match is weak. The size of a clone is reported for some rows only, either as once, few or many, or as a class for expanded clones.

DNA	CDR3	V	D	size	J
TGCGCCAGCAGTGCAGCGGGGCAAGAGACCCAGTACTTC	CASSAAGQETQYF	TRBV10-1	TRBD2	.	TRBJ2-5
TGTGCCAGCTCACCACCGACGACAGGGGGCTACGAGCAGTACTTC	CASSPPTTGGYEQYF	TRBV18	TRBD1	.	TRBJ2-7
TGTGCCAGCAGTCCCACCCGGGACAGATTAGGGTCCTACGAGCAGTACTTC	CASSPTRDRLGSYEQYF	TRBV27	TRBD1	.	TRBJ2-7
TGCGCCAGCAGCGATAGCGGCAATGAGCAGTTCTTC	CASSDSGNEQFF	TRBV5-1	.	.	TRBJ2-1
TGTGCCAGTAGTGATGGCCTCGCTGAAGCTTTCTTT	CASSDGLAEAFF	TRBV19	.	.	TRBJ1-1
TGTGCCAGCAGCTTGGAGGGACATGTCCCCTTTGACGGCTACGAGCAGTACTTC	CASSLEGHVPFDGYEQYF	TRBV5-5	.	once	TRBJ2-7
TGTGCCAGCAGCCACCATCCGGGACTAGCGGGAGAAATGCCGTACTTC	CASSHHPGLAGEMPYF	TRBV6-6	TRBD2	.	TRBJ2-7
TGTGCCATCAGTGAGCCCCGGGACAGGGGGTGGGGATATCAGCCCCAGCATTTT	CAISEPRDRGWGYQPQHF	TRBV10-3	TRBD1	.	TRBJ1-5
TGTGCCAGCAGCGCCACAGGGCTACCTAATGAAAAACTGTTTTTT	CASSATGLPNEKLFF	TRBV9	.	.	TRBJ1-4
TGTGCCAGCAGTGACAAGGCGGCATACAATGAGCAGTTCTTC	CASSDKAAYNEQFF	TRBV6-4	.	few	TRBJ2-1
TGTGCCAGCAGCTTGGGGGGGGACAGCGGGGAGCTGTTTTTT	CASSLGGDSGELFF	TRBV5-4	.	once	TRBJ2-2
TGTGCCAGCAGCTTTTCGACCGGGACAGGGGTCAAGAGCAATCAGCCCCAGCATTTT	CASSFSTGTGVKSNQPQHF	TRBV7-9	TRBD1	.	TRBJ1-5
TGTGCCAGCAGCCCTCCCGCGTGGGGGCGTTACGAGCAGTACTTC	CASSPPAWGRYEQYF	TRBV28	.	.	TRBJ2-7
TGTGCCAGCAGCTTAGAAGGGCGGCGAAGCTCCTACGAGCAGTACTTC	CASSLEGRRSSYEQYF	TRBV7-6	.	.	TRBJ2-7
TGTGCCAGCAGCTTGGAGGGACTAGCGGGAGGTGAGCAGTACTTC	CASSLEGLAGGEQYF	TRBV5-2	.	.	TRBJ2-7
TGTGCCAGCAGTTTCGAGGGGGCACAGACTGAAGCTTTCTTT	CASSFEGAQTEAFF	TRBV28	TRBD1	few	TRBJ1-1
TGTGCCAGCAGCTTAGGGCGGGAGGGCCATGAGCAGTTCTTC	CASSLGREGHEQFF	TRBV7-8	TRBD2	few	TRBJ2-1
TGCGCCAGCATGCTAGCGGGACCCCCCACAGATACGCAGTATTTT	CASMLAGPPTDTQYF	TRBV5-1	TRBD2	hyperexpanded	TRBJ2-3
TGTGCCAGCAGGGATCGAACTAATGAAAAACTGTTTTTT	CASRDRTNEKLFF	TRBV28	.	few	TRBJ1-4
TGTGCCAGCAGTGGAGATACGCAGTATTTT	CASSGDTQYF	TRBV25-1	.	few	TRBJ2-3
TGTGCCAGCAGTTTCGGATCCTTCTCTGGAAACACCATATATTTT	CASSFGSFSGNTIYF	TRBV28	.	.	TRBJ1-3
TGTGCCAGCAGCGTGGGTAGATTTAGCACAGATACGCAGTATTTT	CASSVGRFSTDTQYF	TRBV9	.	large	TRBJ2-3
TGCGCCAGCAGCCCGCCAGGGGACGAGCAGTACTTC	CASSPPGDEQYF	TRBV4-1	.	.	TRBJ2-7
TGTGCCAGCAGCGCCCGGGGGGGATCCACAGATACGCAGTATTTT	CASSARGGSTDTQYF	TRBV13	TRBD2	.	TRBJ2-3
TGTGCCAGCAGCTTGACAGGGGTCAATGAGCAGTTCTTC	CASSLTGVNEQFF	TRBV5-4	TRBD1	.	TRBJ2-1
TGCGCCAGCCGAACCGGACAGGACACATATGGCTACACCTTC	CASRTGQDTYGYTF	TRBV4-1	TRBD1	.	TRBJ1-2
TGTGCCAGCAGCGTCTCCTTTGCGGGAGAAGAGACCCAGTACTTC	CASSVSFAGEETQYF	TRBV9	TRBD2	.	TRBJ2-5